This T cell receptor beta chain came from a study of T-cell memory formation after mild COVID-19. Study information: The study found TCR clusters largely donor specific.

TCRdb ran MiXCR on the 5' RACE reads and lists one entry per CDR3 protein. Of around 100,000 distinct CDR3 sequences in the sample, about 24% were seen once. Trimming shortened V by 4 bases and J by 1 base, and 14 bases separated the two germline ends. Per the germline V gene, CDR1 is MGHRA and CDR2 is YSYEKL. The CDR3 is 17 amino acids. The chain couples TRBV4-1 to TRBJ1-6; tentatively, D is TRBD1 (6 bases). The sequenced sample was PBMCs or a T cell subset sorted from them (not recorded which). This TCR came from a young man who had mild COVID-19 (a few samples of this study predate the infection). Cell type and time point are not known. For the CDR3, the DNA is TGCGCCAGCAGCCCGCACGGGGGGCTATCCTATAATTCACCCCTCCACTTT. It specifies CASSPHGGLSYNSPLHF.